What follows describes a single T cell receptor beta chain. This record belongs to a study of OX40 agonist ivuxolimab in advanced cancers. Study-wide background: Six ivuxolimab dose levels, 0.01 to 10 mg/kg, were given intravenously every 2 weeks. Partial responses were achieved by three patients, one with hepatocellular carcinoma and two with cutaneous melanoma. Patients assigned to dose escalation were diagnosed with hepatocellular carcinoma, melanoma, renal cell or head and neck cancer.

Trimming left V 5 bases short and J 2 bases short, with 15 bases between. Germline-derived CDR1 and CDR2 are SGHVS and FNYEAQ. The CDR3 spans 15 residues. Using immunoSEQ multiplex PCR, the repertoire was profiled, and TCRdb retains in-frame clones only, with some absent. The sample consists of around 30,000 clones, roughly 85% of them appearing once. The sample in question was CD4+ or CD8+ T cells sorted from blood, obtained in a trial of the OX40 agonist ivuxolimab. The chain couples TRBV7-6 to TRBJ2-5, with D possibly matching TRBD2 (5 bases). This TCR was recovered from an adult with an advanced solid tumor such as melanoma, head and neck, liver or kidney cancer. CDR3 in DNA: TGTGCCAGCAGCAAAAGCCCCGGCGGGCAAGAGACCCAGTACTTC. This codes for CASSKSPGGQETQYF.